The 28 T cell receptor beta chains in this list originate from one sample, sequenced in a study of cytomegalovirus exposure and HLA in healthy donors. The repertoire was sequenced with immunoSEQ multiplex PCR; TCRdb's copy has only in-frame clones and lacks some. The sample has 140,000 or so clones; roughly 90% are singletons. The sequenced material came from PBMCs. These receptors were obtained from a man between 18 and 35 years old in good health and CMV-seropositive.

The chain links TRBV19 to TRBJ1-1; 10 bases map to TRBD1. The J segment lost 9 bases and the V segment lost 9 bases, leaving 22 bases of the junction unmatched. The CDR3 is 17 amino acids. From germline, CDR1 is LNHDA and CDR2 SQIVND (reference sequence). CDR3: CASSPLTVGDRGSKAFF. CDR3 DNA sequence: TGTGCCAGCTCCCCACTGACAGTAGGGGACAGGGGTTCAAAAGCTTTCTTT.

This chain uses TRBV28 with TRBJ1-5; no clear D gene. Germline CDR1 reads MDHEN; CDR2 reads SYDVKM. V lost 2 bases and J lost 6, with 5 bases in between. The CDR3 extends over 12 amino acids. CDR3 in DNA: TGTGCCAGCAGTTTAACTGCTCAGCCCCAGCATTTT. Amino acid sequence: CASSLTAQPQHF.

The rearrangement uses TRBV19 and TRBJ2-2; 10 nucleotides line up with TRBD1. This CDR3 spans 13 amino acids. Germline V gene data show CDR1 as LNHDA and CDR2 as SQIVND (reference sequence). V lost 6 bases, J lost 7 bases, and 2 bases stayed unmatched. DNA of the CDR3: TGTGCCAGTAGCGACAGGGGGCACGGGGAGCTGTTTTTT. Its protein is CASSDRGHGELFF.

The gene calls are TRBV27 and TRBJ1-5; 9 nucleotides match TRBD1. The CDR3 has 14 amino acids. Trimming at V came to 6 bases and at J to 9 bases, leaving 9 bases not matched to a gene. The germline V gene encodes CDR1 MNHEY and CDR2 SMNVEV (reference sequence). CDR3 nucleotide sequence: TGTGCCAGCAGCCAGGGGACAGGGCAAGGGCCCCAGCATTTT. Its protein product is CASSQGTGQGPQHF.

This clone turned up a few times. The CDR3 region has the DNA TGTGCCTGGAGCCGGGACAGGGGGCGAGGAGGCTACACCTTC. Protein sequence: CAWSRDRGRGGYTF. The chain couples TRBV30 to TRBJ1-2; 12 bases align to TRBD1. Germline V gene lookup returns CDR1 GTSNPN and CDR2 SVGIG (reference sequence). CDR3 length: 14 residues. V trimming: 3 bases; J trimming: 8 bases; junction bases outside the gene matches: 7. Complete variable domain (other parts from reference TRBV30 and TRBJ1-2): SQTIHQWPATLVQPVGSPLSLECTVEGTSNPNLYWYRQAAGRGLQLLFYSVGIGQISSEVPQNLSASRPQDRQFILSSKKLLLSDSGFYLCAWSRDRGRGGYTFGSGTRLTVV.

The V gene is TRBV10-1, the J gene TRBJ2-1, with TRBD1 matching 9 bases. The CDR3 is 15 amino acids. Germline V gene sequence: CDR1 WNHNN, CDR2 SYGVQD (reference sequence). V lost 7 bases to trimming and J lost 8 bases; unmatched junction nucleotides: 12. The CDR3 sequence: CASTPKGQGDYEQFF. CDR3 in DNA: TGCGCCAGCACCCCCAAGGGACAGGGTGACTATGAGCAGTTCTTC.

V is TRBV6-5 and J is TRBJ2-2; tentative D call: TRBD2 (6 bases). Germline CDR1 is MNHEY and CDR2 is SVGAGI. The CDR3 contains 13 residues. V was shortened by 6 bases and J by 4 bases, with 9 bases between the two germline ends. CDR3 nucleotides: TGTGCCAGCAGCCGGGACTTCACCGGGGAGCTGTTTTTT. This codes for CASSRDFTGELFF.

The chain joins TRBV7-9 to TRBJ1-1; 7 bases map to TRBD1. The CDR3 length is 14 residues. The germline V gene encodes CDR1 SEHNR and CDR2 FQNEAQ (reference sequence). Trimming at V came to 7 bases and at J to 0 bases, leaving 5 bases not matched to a gene. CDR3 nucleotide sequence: TGTGCCAGCACCCCAGGGGGAGTGAACACTGAAGCTTTCTTT. It translates to CASTPGGVNTEAFF.

J is TRBJ1-2 and V is TRBV19; the match to TRBD1 covers 7 bases. Trimming took 7 bases from V and 4 from J; bases not matched to a gene: 3. CDR3 size: 12 residues. Germline lookup yields CDR1 LNHDA and CDR2 SQIVND (reference sequence). CDR3 in DNA: TGTGCCAGTACCGGGACAGTCTATGGCTACACCTTC. It codes for CASTGTVYGYTF.

The rearrangement links TRBV30 to TRBJ2-1, with D unclear. Looked up from germline, CDR1 is GTSNPN and CDR2 is SVGIG (reference sequence). CDR3 length: 11 residues. The germline V and J ends were trimmed by 5 bases and 4 bases, with 6 bases remaining between them. The chain's CDR3 is CAWHTYNEQFF. In nucleotides, the CDR3 is TGTGCCTGGCACACATACAATGAGCAGTTCTTC.

This clone was found once. J is TRBJ1-3 and V is TRBV7-8, with TRBD1 matching 7 bases. The trim removed 4 bases at V and 4 bases at J, leaving 4 bases unmatched. This CDR3 contains 14 residues. The germline CDR1 and CDR2 sequences are SGHVS and FQNEAQ. CDR3 residues: CASSYRGSGNTIYF. CDR3 DNA sequence: TGTGCCAGCAGCTACAGGGGCTCCGGAAACACCATATATTTT. The full variable domain, its missing parts supplied by reference TRBV7-8 and TRBJ1-3, is GAGVSQSPRYKVAKRGQDVALRCDPISGHVSLFWYQQALGQGPEFLTYFQNEAQLDKSGLPSDRFFAERPEGSVSTLKIQRTQQEDSAVYLCASSYRGSGNTIYFGEGSWLTVV.

CDR3 sequence reads: CASSPPAGGSNEQYF. CDR3 in DNA: TGTGCCAGCTCACCACCAGCAGGGGGCTCTAACGAGCAGTACTTC. The chain links TRBV18 to TRBJ2-7; 8 positions match TRBD1. V gave up 0 bases and J gave up 5 bases; unmatched junction bases: 6. Germline lookup yields CDR1 KGHSH and CDR2 LQKENI. The CDR3 contains 15 residues.

The chain carries TRBV7-9 and TRBJ1-1; a possible D gene is TRBD1 (5 bases). V was pared by 7 bases and J by 2 bases, with 14 bases between. The germline V gene encodes CDR1 SEHNR and CDR2 FQNEAQ (reference sequence). The CDR3 runs 14 residues. Here the CDR3 reads CASTSGGINTEAFF. The CDR3 nucleotides read TGTGCCAGCACCTCGGGGGGGATAAACACTGAAGCTTTCTTT.

The V gene is TRBV7-8, the J gene TRBJ1-1; no clear D. Germline CDR1 SGHVS, CDR2 FQNEAQ. CDR3 size: 14 residues. The V end lost 8 bases, the J end lost 5 bases, and 18 bases lay between the germline ends. CDR3 in amino acids: CASGGLGEGTEAFF. Written as DNA, the CDR3 is TGTGCCAGCGGCGGGCTCGGGGAAGGAACTGAAGCTTTCTTT.

V and J are TRBV28 and TRBJ1-3; D remains unclear. Germline-derived CDR1 and CDR2 are MDHEN and SYDVKM. The CDR3 runs 17 residues. Deletions cut 4 bases from V and 0 bases from J, with 16 bases between. The DNA for the CDR3 is TGTGCCAGCAGTTCCACTACGGCCCCCAGCTCTGGAAACACCATATATTTT. This codes for CASSSTTAPSSGNTIYF.

CDR3 coding DNA: TGTGCCAGCAGTTTACGTTGGACAGGACTCGAATCACCCCTCCACTTT. It codes for CASSLRWTGLESPLHF. The chain carries TRBV27 and TRBJ1-6; 7 bases are a match to TRBD1. The CDR3 is 16 residues long. CDR1 is MNHEY and CDR2 is SMNVEV in the germline V gene (reference sequence). The ends lost 2 bases at V and 10 bases at J; junction bases unmatched: 11.

The chain joins TRBV5-1 to TRBJ1-3, with D perhaps matching TRBD1 (5 bases). CDR1 SGHRS and CDR2 YFSETQ come from the germline V gene. The CDR3 consists of 16 residues. The ends were cut back, 4 bases at V and 1 base at J, with 15 bases in the middle. CDR3 DNA sequence: TGCGCCAGCAGCCCTGATACAGGACATTCTGGAAACACCATATATTTT. Translation gives CASSPDTGHSGNTIYF.

The chain combines TRBV4-1 with TRBJ2-1; a weak D match, TRBD1 (6 bases). CDR3 size: 16 residues. The germline CDR1 and CDR2 sequences are MGHRA and YSYEKL. V was pared by 1 base and J by 9 bases, with 19 bases between. In nucleotides, the CDR3 is TGCGCCAGCAGCCAAGTTCCCGCAGGGTCGGACAGTGAGCAGTTCTTC. This encodes CASSQVPAGSDSEQFF.

The rearrangement links TRBV9 to TRBJ1-4; TRBD1 agrees at 7 bases. This CDR3 region has 13 residues. Germline CDR1 SGDLS, CDR2 YYNGEE. Trimming removed 4 bases from V and 8 bases from J; junction bases left unmatched: 5. The chain's CDR3 is CASSFRDSEKLFF. DNA for the CDR3: TGTGCCAGCAGCTTCCGGGACAGCGAAAAACTGTTTTTT.

The chain is built from TRBV7-9 and TRBJ2-7, with 9 bases fitting TRBD1. This CDR3 has 14 residues. CDR1 and CDR2 (germline): SEHNR, FQNEAQ (reference sequence). Unmatched junction bases numbered 7, after V lost 4 bases and J lost 6 bases. The CDR3 sequence: CASSWDRDQGEQYF. CDR3 coding DNA: TGTGCCAGCAGCTGGGACAGGGACCAAGGCGAGCAGTACTTC.

The rearrangement joins TRBV5-1 to TRBJ2-7, with 10 bases lining up with TRBD2. Looked up from germline, CDR1 is SGHRS and CDR2 is YFSETQ. The CDR3 spans 14 residues. V lost 2 bases, J lost 6 bases, and 5 bases stayed unmatched. CDR3 protein: CASSLTSGMGEQYF. CDR3 nucleotides: TGCGCCAGCAGCTTAACTAGCGGGATGGGCGAGCAGTACTTC.

The CDR3 is CASSPHFRGGTDTQYF. DNA of the CDR3: TGTGCCAGCAGTCCTCACTTCCGCGGGGGCACAGATACGCAGTATTTT. The V and J genes are TRBV27 and TRBJ2-3; TRBD2 might be the D (6 bases). In germline, CDR1 is MNHEY, CDR2 SMNVEV (reference sequence). CDR3 length equals 16 residues. V lost 5 bases to trimming and J lost 1 base, with 16 bases between them.

The chain links TRBV5-1 to TRBJ2-2, with a weak D call TRBD1 (6 bases). Trimming removed 2 bases from V and 0 bases from J, with 8 bases in between. The germline CDR1 and CDR2 sequences are SGHRS and YFSETQ. The CDR3 loop spans 15 amino acids. This CDR3 reads CASSFGQPNTGELFF. In nucleotides, the CDR3 is TGCGCCAGCAGCTTCGGACAGCCGAACACCGGGGAGCTGTTTTTT.

This clone was seen a single time. J is TRBJ2-3 and V is TRBV7-8; 7 bases match TRBD2. CDR3 length: 16 residues. CDR1 SGHVS and CDR2 FQNEAQ come from the germline V gene. The trim removed 3 bases at V and 0 bases at J, leaving 6 bases unmatched. This CDR3 is CASSFVTSVSTDTQYF. DNA of the CDR3: TGTGCCAGCAGCTTTGTCACTAGCGTGAGCACAGATACGCAGTATTTT.

The chain uses TRBV6-7 and TRBJ1-2; TRBD1 aligns across 7 bases. TRBV6-7 is filed as an ORF, its function uncertain. The junction had 5 bases not matched to a gene; V was cut back by 0 bases and J by 4 bases. There are 15 residues in the CDR3. The DNA for the CDR3 is TGTGCCAGCAGTTACTCCAGGGACAGACGCTATGGCTACACCTTC. It codes for CASSYSRDRRYGYTF.

V is TRBV5-1 and J is TRBJ1-2; no clear D gene. The CDR3 length is 12 residues. V lost 2 bases and J lost 9, with 11 bases in between. Germline lookup yields CDR1 SGHRS and CDR2 YFSETQ. CDR3 residues: CASSFEGESYTF. The CDR3 DNA is TGCGCCAGCAGCTTCGAGGGAGAGAGCTACACCTTC.

The chain combines TRBV19 with TRBJ2-7; the D is unclear. Trimming left V 3 bases short and J 3 bases short, with 15 bases between. CDR1 and CDR2 (germline): LNHDA, SQIVND (reference sequence). The length of the CDR3 is 15 residues. CDR3 nucleotide sequence: TGTGCCAGTAGTATTAAAAGGAGCTATCTCTACGAGCAGTACTTC. This encodes CASSIKRSYLYEQYF.

The J gene is TRBJ2-7, the V gene TRBV14; 10 bases are shared with TRBD1. Per germline, CDR1 SGHDN and CDR2 FVKESK. The V segment lost 4 bases and the J segment 3 bases; nucleotides outside the gene matches: 0. The CDR3 has 13 amino acids. DNA for the CDR3: TGTGCCAGCAGCCGGGACAGGGGCTACGAGCAGTACTTC. It specifies CASSRDRGYEQYF.